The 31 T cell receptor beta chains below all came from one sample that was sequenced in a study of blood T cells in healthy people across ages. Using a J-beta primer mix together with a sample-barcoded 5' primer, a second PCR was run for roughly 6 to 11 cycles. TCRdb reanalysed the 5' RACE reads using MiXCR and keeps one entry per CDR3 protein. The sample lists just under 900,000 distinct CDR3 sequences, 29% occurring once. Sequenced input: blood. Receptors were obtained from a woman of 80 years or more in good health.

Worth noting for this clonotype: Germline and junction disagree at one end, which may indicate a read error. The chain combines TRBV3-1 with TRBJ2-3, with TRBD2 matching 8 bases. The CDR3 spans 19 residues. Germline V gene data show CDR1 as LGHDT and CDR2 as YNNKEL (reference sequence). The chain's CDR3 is CANSPVVGGAGGVGDTQYF. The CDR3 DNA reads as TGTGCCAACAGCCCTGTGGTGGGGGGTGCGGGGGGAGTAGGAGATACGCAGTATTTT.

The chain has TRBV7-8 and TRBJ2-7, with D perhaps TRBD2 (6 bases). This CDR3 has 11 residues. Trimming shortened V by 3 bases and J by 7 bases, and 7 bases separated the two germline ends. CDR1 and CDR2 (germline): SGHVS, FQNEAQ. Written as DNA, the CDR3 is TGTGCCAGCAGCTTCGGACTAGAGCAGTACTTC. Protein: CASSFGLEQYF.

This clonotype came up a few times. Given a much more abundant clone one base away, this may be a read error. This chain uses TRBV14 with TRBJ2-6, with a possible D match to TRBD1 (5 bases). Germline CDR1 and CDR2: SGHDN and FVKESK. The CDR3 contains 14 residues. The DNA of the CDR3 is TGTGCCAGCAGCCAAGCCGCTGGGGCCAACGTCCGGACTTTC. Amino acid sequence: CASSQAAGANVRTF.

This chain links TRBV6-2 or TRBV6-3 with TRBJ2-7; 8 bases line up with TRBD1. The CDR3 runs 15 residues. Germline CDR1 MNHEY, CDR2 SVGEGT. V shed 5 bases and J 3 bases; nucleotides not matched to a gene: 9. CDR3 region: CASSGFVGQVYEQYF. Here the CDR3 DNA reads TGTGCCAGCAGTGGGTTCGTGGGACAGGTCTACGAGCAGTACTTC.

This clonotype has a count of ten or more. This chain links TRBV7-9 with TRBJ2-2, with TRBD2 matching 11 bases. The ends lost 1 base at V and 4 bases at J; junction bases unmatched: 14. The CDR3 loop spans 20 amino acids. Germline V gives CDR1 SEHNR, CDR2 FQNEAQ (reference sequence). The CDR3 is CASSLGPSGGPAFFTGELFF. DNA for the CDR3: TGTGCCAGCAGCTTAGGGCCTAGCGGGGGGCCCGCGTTCTTCACCGGGGAGCTGTTTTTT.

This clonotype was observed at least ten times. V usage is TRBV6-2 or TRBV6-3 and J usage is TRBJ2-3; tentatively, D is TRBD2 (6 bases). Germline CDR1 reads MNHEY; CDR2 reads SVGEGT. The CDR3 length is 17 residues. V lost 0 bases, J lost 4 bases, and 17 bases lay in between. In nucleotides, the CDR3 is TGTGCCAGCAGTTACTCGAACGCGGCGGGGACGGCAGATACGCAGTATTTT. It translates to CASSYSNAAGTADTQYF.

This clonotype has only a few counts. This CDR3 reads CASSSTGGALVNQPQHF. The DNA for the CDR3 is TGTGCCAGCAGTTCTACAGGGGGCGCGTTAGTAAATCAGCCCCAGCATTTT. The V call is TRBV5-5, the J call TRBJ1-5; 9 bases line up with TRBD1. Looked up from germline, CDR1 is SGHKS and CDR2 is YYEKEE (reference sequence). The CDR3 totals 17 residues. With 5 bases clipped from V and 4 bases from J, the junction kept 13 bases outside the gene matches.

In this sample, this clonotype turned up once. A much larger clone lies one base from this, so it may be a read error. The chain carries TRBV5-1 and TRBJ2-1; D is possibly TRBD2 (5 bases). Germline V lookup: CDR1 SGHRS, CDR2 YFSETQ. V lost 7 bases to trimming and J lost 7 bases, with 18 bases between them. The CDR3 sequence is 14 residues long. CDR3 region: CASAIGESVNEQFF. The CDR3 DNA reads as TGCGCCAGCGCAATTGGGGAGTCGGTGAATGAGCAGTTCTTC.

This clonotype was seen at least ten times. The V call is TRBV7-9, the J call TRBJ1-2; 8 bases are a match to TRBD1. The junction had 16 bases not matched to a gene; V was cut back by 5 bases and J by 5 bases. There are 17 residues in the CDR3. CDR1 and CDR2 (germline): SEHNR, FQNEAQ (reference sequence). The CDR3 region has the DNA TGTGCCAGCAGCCCGATTGGAGGGCACAGGGGGGTTTATGGCTACACCTTC. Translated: CASSPIGGHRGVYGYTF.

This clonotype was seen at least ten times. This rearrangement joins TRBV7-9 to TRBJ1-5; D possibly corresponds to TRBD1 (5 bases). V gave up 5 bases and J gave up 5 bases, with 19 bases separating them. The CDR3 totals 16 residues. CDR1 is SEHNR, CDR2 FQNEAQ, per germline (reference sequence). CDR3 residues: CASSTSSAGLYQPQHF. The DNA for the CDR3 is TGTGCCAGCAGCACTAGCAGCGCGGGACTGTATCAGCCCCAGCATTTT.

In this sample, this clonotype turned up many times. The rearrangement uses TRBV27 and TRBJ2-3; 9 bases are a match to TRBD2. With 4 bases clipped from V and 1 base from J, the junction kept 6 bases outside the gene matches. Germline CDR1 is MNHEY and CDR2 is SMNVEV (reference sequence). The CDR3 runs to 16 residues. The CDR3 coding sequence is TGTGCCAGCAGTTCAGTGTCTAGCGGGGGCACAGATACGCAGTATTTT. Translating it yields CASSSVSSGGTDTQYF.

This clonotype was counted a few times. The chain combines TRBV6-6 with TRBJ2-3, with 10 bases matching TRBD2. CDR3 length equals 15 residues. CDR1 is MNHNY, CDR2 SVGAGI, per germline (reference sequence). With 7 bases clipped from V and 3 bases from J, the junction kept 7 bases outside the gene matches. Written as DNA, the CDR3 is TGTGCCAGCAAACCTAGCGGGGGCACGACAGATACGCAGTATTTT. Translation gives CASKPSGGTTDTQYF.

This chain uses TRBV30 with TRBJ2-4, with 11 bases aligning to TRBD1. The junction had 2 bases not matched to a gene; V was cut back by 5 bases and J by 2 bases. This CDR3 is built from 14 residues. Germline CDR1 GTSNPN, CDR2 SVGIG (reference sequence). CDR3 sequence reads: CAWGTGGTKNIQYF. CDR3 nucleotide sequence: TGTGCCTGGGGGACAGGGGGAACCAAAAACATTCAGTACTTC.

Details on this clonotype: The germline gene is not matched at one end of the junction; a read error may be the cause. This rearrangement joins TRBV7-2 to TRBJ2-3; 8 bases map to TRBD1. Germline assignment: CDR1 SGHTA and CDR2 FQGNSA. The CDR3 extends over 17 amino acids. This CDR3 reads CASSPSRGTGFTGTQYF. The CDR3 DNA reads TGCGCCAGCAGCCCCTCCCGAGGGACAGGCTTCACAGGTACGCAGTATTTT. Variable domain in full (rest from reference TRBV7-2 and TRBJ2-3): GAGVSQSPSNKVTEKGKDVELRCDPISGHTALYWYRQSLGQGLEFLIYFQGNSAPDKSGLPSDRFSAERTGGSVSTLTIQRTQQEDSAVYLCASSPSRGTGFTGTQYFGPGTRLTVL.

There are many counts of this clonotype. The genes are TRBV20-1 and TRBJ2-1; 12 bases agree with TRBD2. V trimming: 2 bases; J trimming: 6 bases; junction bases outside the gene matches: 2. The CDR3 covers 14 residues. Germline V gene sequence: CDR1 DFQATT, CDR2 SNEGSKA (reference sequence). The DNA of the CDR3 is TGCAGTGCTAGAACGGGACTAGCGGGCAATGAGCAGTTCTTC. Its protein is CSARTGLAGNEQFF.

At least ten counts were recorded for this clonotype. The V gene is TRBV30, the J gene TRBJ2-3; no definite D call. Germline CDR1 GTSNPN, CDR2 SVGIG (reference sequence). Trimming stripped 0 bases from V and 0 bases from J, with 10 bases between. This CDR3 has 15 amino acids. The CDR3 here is CAWSVRFQSTDTQYF. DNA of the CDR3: TGTGCCTGGAGTGTACGATTCCAGAGCACAGATACGCAGTATTTT.

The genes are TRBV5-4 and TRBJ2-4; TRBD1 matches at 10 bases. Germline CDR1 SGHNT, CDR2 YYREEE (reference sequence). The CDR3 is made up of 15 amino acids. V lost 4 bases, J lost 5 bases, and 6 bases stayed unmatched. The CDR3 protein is CASSPRQGAENIQYF. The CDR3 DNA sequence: TGTGCCAGCAGCCCGAGACAGGGGGCAGAAAACATTCAGTACTTC.

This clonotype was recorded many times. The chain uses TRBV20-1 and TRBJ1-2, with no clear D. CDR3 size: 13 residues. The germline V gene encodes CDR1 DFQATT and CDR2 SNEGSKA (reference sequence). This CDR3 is CSGSPGVLWGYTF. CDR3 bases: TGCAGCGGTTCCCCCGGGGTTTTATGGGGCTACACCTTC.

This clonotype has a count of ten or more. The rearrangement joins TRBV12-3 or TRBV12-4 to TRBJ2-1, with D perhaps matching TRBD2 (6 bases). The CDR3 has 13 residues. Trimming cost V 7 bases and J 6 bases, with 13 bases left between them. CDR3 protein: CASTPAGRNEQFF. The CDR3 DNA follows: TGTGCCAGCACCCCAGCGGGTCGCAATGAGCAGTTCTTC.

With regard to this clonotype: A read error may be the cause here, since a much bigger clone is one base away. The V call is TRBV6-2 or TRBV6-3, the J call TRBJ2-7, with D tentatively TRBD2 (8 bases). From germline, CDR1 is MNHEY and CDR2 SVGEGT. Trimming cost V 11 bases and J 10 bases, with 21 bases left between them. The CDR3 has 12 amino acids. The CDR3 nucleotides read TGTGCCGGAGGGGGCTGGCGGGAGGCCCAGTACTTC. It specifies CAGGGWREAQYF.

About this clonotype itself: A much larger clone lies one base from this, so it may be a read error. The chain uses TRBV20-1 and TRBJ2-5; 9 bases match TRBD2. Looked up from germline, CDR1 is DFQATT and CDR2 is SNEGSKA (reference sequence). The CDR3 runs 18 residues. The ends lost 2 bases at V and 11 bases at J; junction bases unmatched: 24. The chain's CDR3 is CSARRYPLAGRDYNEQYF. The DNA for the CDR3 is TGCAGTGCTAGAAGGTATCCCCTAGCGGGGAGAGACTACAATGAGCAGTACTTC.

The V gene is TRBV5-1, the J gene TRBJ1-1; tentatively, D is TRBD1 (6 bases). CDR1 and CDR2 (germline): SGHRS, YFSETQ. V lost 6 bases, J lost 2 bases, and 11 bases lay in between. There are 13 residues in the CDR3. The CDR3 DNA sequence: TGCGCCAGCAAGGCAGGGACAAACACTGAAGCTTTCTTT. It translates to CASKAGTNTEAFF.

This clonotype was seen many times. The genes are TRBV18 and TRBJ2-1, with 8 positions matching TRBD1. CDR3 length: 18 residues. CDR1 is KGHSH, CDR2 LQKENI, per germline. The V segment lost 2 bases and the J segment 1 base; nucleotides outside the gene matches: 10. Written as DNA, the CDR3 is TGTGCCAGCTCACCAAGGAGGGGTAACAGGGGGTCCTACAATGAGCAGTTCTTC. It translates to CASSPRRGNRGSYNEQFF.

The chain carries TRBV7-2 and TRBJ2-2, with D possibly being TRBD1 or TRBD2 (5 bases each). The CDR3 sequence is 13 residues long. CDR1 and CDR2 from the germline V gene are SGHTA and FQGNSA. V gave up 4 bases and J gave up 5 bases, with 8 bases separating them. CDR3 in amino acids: CASSYRRTGELFF. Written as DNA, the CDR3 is TGTGCCAGCAGCTACAGGAGGACCGGGGAGCTGTTTTTT.

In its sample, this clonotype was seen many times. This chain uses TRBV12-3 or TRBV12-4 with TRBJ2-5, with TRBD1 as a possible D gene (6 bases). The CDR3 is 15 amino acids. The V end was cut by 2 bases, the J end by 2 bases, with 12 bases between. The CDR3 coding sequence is TGTGCCAGCAGTTTAATCACAGGGCTTCAAGAGACCCAGTACTTC. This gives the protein CASSLITGLQETQYF.

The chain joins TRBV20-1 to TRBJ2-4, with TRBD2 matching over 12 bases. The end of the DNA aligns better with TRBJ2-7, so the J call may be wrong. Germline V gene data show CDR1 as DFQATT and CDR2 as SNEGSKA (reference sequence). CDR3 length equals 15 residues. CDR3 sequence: CSATKTSGRGDEQYF. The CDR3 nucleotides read TGCAGTGCTACAAAGACTAGCGGGAGAGGAGACGAGCAGTACTTC.

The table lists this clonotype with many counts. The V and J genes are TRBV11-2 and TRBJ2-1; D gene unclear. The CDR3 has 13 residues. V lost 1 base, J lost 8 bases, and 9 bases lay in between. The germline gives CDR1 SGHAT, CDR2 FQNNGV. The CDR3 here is CASSLGAYDEQFF. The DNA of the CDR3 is TGTGCCAGCAGCTTAGGGGCATATGATGAGCAGTTCTTC. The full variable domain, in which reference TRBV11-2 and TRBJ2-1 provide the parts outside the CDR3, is EAGVAQSPRYKIIEKRQSVAFWCNPISGHATLYWYQQILGQGPKLLIQFQNNGVVDDSQLPKDRFSAERLKGVDSTLKIQPAKLEDSAVYLCASSLGAYDEQFFGPGTRLTVL.

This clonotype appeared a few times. The CDR3 is CASSPEEVNTEAFF. The CDR3 DNA is TGTGCCAGCAGCCCCGAGGAAGTGAACACTGAAGCTTTCTTT. The V gene is TRBV11-2, the J gene TRBJ1-1; no clear D gene. The CDR3 has 14 amino acids. Germline V gene lookup returns CDR1 SGHAT and CDR2 FQNNGV. The germline V and J ends were trimmed by 5 bases and 0 bases, with 10 bases remaining between them.

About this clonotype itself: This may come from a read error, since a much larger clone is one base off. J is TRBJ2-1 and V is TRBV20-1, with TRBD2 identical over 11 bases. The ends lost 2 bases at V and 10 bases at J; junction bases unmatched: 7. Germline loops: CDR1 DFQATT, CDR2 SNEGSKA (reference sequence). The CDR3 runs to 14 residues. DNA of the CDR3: TGCAGTGCTAGACGGACTAGCGGGTTCTACGAGCAGTTCTTC. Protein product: CSARRTSGFYEQFF.

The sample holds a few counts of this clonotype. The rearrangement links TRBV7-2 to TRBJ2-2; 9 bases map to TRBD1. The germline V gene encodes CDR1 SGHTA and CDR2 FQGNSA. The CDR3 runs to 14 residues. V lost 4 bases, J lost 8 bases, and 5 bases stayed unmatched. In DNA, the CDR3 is TGTGCCAGCAGCTCCGGACAGGGGATTGGGGAGCTGTTTTTT. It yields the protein CASSSGQGIGELFF.

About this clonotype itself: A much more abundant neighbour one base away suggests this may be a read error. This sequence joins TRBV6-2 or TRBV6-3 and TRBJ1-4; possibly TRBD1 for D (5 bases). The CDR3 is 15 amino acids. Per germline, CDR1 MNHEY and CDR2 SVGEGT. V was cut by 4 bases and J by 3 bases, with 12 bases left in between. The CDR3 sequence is CASSFRGRANEKLFF. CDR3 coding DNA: TGTGCCAGCAGTTTCCGGGGCAGAGCTAATGAAAAACTGTTTTTT.